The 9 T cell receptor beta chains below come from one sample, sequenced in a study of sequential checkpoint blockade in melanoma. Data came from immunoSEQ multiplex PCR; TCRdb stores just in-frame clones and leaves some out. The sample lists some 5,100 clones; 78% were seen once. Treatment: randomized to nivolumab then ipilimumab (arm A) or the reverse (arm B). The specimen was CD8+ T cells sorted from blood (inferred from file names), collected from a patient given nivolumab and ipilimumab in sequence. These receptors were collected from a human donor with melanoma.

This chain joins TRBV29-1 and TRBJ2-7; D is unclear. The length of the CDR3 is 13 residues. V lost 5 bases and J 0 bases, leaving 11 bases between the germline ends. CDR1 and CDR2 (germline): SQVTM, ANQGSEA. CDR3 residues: CSVLRPSSYEQYF. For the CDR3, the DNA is TGCAGCGTTCTCCGTCCGAGCTCCTACGAGCAGTACTTC.

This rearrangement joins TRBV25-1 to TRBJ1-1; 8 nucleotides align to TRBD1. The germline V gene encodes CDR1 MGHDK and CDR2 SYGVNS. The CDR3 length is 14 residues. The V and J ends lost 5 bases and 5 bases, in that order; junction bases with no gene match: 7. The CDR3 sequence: CASSYTGGGTEAFF. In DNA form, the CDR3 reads TGTGCCAGCAGTTATACAGGGGGAGGAACTGAAGCTTTCTTT.

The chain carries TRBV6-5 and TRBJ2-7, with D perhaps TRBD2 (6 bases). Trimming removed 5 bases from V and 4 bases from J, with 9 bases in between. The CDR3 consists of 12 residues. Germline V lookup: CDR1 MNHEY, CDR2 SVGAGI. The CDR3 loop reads CASSDRGYEQYF. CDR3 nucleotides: TGTGCCAGCAGTGACCGGGGGTACGAGCAGTACTTC.

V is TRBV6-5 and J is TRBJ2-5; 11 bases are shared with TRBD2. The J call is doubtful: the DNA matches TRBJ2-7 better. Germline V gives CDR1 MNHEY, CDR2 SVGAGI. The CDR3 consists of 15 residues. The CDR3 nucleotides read TGTGCCAGCAGTTACGGGTCTAGCGGGGGGTACGAGCAGTACTTC. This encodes CASSYGSSGGYEQYF.

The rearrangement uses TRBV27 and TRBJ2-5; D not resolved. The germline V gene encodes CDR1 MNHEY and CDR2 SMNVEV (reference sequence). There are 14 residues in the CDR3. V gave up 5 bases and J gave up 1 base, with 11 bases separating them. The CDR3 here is CASSPGHFQETQYF. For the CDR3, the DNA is TGTGCCAGCAGTCCTGGGCACTTCCAAGAGACCCAGTACTTC.

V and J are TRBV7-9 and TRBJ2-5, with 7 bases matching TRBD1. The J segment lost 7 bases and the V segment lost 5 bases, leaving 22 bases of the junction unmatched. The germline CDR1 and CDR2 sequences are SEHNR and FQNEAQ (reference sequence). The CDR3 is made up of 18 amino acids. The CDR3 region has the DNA TGTGCCAGCAGCCCATCGGGACAGCTTAAGATAGGTCGACGGACCCAGTACTTC. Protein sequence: CASSPSGQLKIGRRTQYF. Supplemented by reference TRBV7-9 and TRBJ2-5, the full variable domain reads DTGVSQNPRHKITKRGQNVTFRCDPISEHNRLYWYRQTLGQGPEFLTYFQNEAQLEKSRLLSDRFSAERPKGSFSTLEIQRTEQGDSAMYLCASSPSGQLKIGRRTQYFGPGTRLLVL.

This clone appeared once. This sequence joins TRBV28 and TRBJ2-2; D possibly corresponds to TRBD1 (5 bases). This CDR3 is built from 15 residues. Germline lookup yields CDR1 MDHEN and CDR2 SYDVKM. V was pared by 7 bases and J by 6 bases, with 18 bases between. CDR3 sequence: CASTESRVGAGELFF. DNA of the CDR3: TGTGCCAGCACCGAGAGCAGGGTCGGCGCCGGGGAGCTGTTTTTT.

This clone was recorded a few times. CDR3 sequence reads: CASSQDETGWAPLHF. The CDR3 bases are TGTGCCAGCAGCCAAGATGAGACAGGGTGGGCACCCCTCCACTTT. The chain recombines TRBV4-2 with TRBJ1-6; 7 bases map to TRBD1. The germline CDR1 and CDR2 sequences are LGHNA and YNFKEQ. The CDR3 runs to 15 residues. The junction had 7 bases not matched to a gene; V was cut back by 0 bases and J by 11 bases.

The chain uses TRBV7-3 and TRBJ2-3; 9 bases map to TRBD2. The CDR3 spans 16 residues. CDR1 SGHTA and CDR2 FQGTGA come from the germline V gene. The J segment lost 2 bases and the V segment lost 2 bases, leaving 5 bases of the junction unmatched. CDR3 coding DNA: TGTGCCAGCAGCTTATTCCCTAGCGGGATCACAGATACGCAGTATTTT. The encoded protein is CASSLFPSGITDTQYF.